Each of the 27 T cell receptor beta chains below was sequenced from the same sample in a study of shared clonotypes between healthy human individuals. Measured with immunoSEQ multiplex PCR; TCRdb has only the in-frame clones, and not every one. The repertoire holds roughly 590,000 clones, with about 95% as singletons. CD45RO-negative CD8 cells positively selected for CCR7 made up the naive population, which excluded terminally differentiated effector memory CD45RA+ cells. Material: naive CD8+ T cells sorted from blood. Every receptor here comes from a woman in her twenties or thirties in good health.

The V gene is TRBV4-2, the J gene TRBJ2-7; D uncertain. Germline CDR1 and CDR2: LGHNA and YNFKEQ. Trimming removed 4 bases at V and 1 base at J, with 14 bases between. This CDR3 is built from 15 residues. CDR3 amino acids: CASSPAPAASYEQYF. The DNA for the CDR3 is TGTGCCAGCAGCCCAGCTCCGGCGGCGTCCTACGAGCAGTACTTC.

Regarding this clone: The same CDR3 arises from other DNA sequences in this sample as well. The chain couples TRBV28 to TRBJ1-1, with D hard to call. The CDR3 totals 12 residues. V lost 5 bases to trimming and J lost 0 bases, with 4 bases between them. The germline CDR1 and CDR2 sequences are MDHEN and SYDVKM. The CDR3 sequence is CASSPVNTEAFF. Here the CDR3 DNA reads TGTGCCAGCAGTCCGGTGAACACTGAAGCTTTCTTT.

The chain couples TRBV6-5 to TRBJ2-5, with D uncertain. The end of the DNA is better explained by TRBJ2-7, so the J call may be wrong. The germline CDR1 and CDR2 sequences are MNHEY and SVGAGI. The CDR3 runs 14 residues. CDR3 sequence reads: CASSYSGRTYEQYF. The DNA for the CDR3 is TGTGCCAGCAGTTACTCCGGACGGACCTACGAGCAGTACTTC.

The chain joins TRBV14 to TRBJ2-7, with 10 bases matching TRBD1. From germline, CDR1 is SGHDN and CDR2 FVKESK. The CDR3 spans 14 residues. V was pared by 4 bases and J by 6 bases, with 6 bases of the junction left unmatched. CDR3: CASSRTGGRGEQYF. The CDR3 DNA sequence: TGTGCCAGCAGCCGGACAGGGGGACGGGGCGAGCAGTACTTC.

This sequence joins TRBV5-1 and TRBJ2-2; 9 bases line up with TRBD2. With V trimmed by 4 bases and J by 4 bases, 20 bases remained unmatched. The germline CDR1 and CDR2 sequences are SGHRS and YFSETQ. The CDR3 has 20 amino acids. CDR3 in DNA: TGCGCCAGCAGCCCCCGTATATCTGTAGCGGGAGTGTTTGGCACCGGGGAGCTGTTTTTT. As protein: CASSPRISVAGVFGTGELFF.

The chain links TRBV2 to TRBJ2-2, with D possibly matching TRBD2 (6 bases). CDR3 size: 14 residues. In germline, CDR1 is SNHLY, CDR2 FYNNEI. The germline V and J ends were trimmed by 6 bases and 5 bases, with 13 bases remaining between them. CDR3 coding DNA: TGTGCCAGCAGAGGCGGGGTCGGGACCGGGGAGCTGTTTTTT. This gives the protein CASRGGVGTGELFF.

The chain uses TRBV10-3 and TRBJ1-4; TRBD1 agrees at 7 bases. V trimming: 2 bases; J trimming: 7 bases; junction bases outside the gene matches: 4. This CDR3 has 14 amino acids. Germline CDR1 and CDR2: ENHRY and SYGVKD. The CDR3 region is CAISERSGGEKLFF. DNA for the CDR3: TGTGCCATCAGTGAGAGGTCAGGGGGTGAAAAACTGTTTTTT.

In DNA, the CDR3 is TGTGCCACCAGCAGAGATCGGACAGGGGTCCACGAGCAGTACTTC. Translating gives CATSRDRTGVHEQYF. The V gene is TRBV15, the J gene TRBJ2-7; the match to TRBD1 covers 9 bases. The CDR3 is made up of 15 amino acids. Germline V gene data show CDR1 as LNHNV and CDR2 as YYDKDF (reference sequence). With 0 bases clipped from V and 5 bases from J, the junction kept 5 bases outside the gene matches.

The chain uses TRBV9 and TRBJ2-3, with 10 bases fitting TRBD2. Per the germline V gene, CDR1 is SGDLS and CDR2 is YYNGEE. The V segment lost 4 bases and the J segment 3 bases; nucleotides outside the gene matches: 2. The CDR3 is 14 residues long. In DNA form, the CDR3 reads TGTGCCAGCAGCCGGACTAGCGGAACAGATACGCAGTATTTT. Amino acids: CASSRTSGTDTQYF.

This clone appeared once. V and J are TRBV4-2 and TRBJ2-1; 13 positions match TRBD2. Germline V gene data show CDR1 as LGHNA and CDR2 as YNFKEQ. V shed 0 bases and J 8 bases; nucleotides not matched to a gene: 7. The CDR3 is made up of 17 amino acids. DNA for the CDR3: TGTGCCAGCAGCCAAGATTTAACGGGACTAGCGGGATATGAGCAGTTCTTC. Translated: CASSQDLTGLAGYEQFF.

The chain uses TRBV7-8 and TRBJ1-5; D gene unclear. CDR3 length: 15 residues. Deletions cut 0 bases from V and 0 bases from J, with 6 bases between. The germline CDR1 and CDR2 sequences are SGHVS and FQNEAQ. The CDR3 loop is CASSLAGYSNQPQHF. DNA for the CDR3: TGTGCCAGCAGCTTAGCGGGGTATAGCAATCAGCCCCAGCATTTT.

V and J are TRBV5-4 and TRBJ2-7; no clear D gene. Germline lookup yields CDR1 SGHNT and CDR2 YYREEE (reference sequence). V lost 1 base, J lost 4 bases, and 15 bases lay in between. The CDR3 consists of 15 residues. The CDR3 nucleotides read TGTGCCAGCAGCTTGTTAATTAGCAACAGATACGAGCAGTACTTC. Protein product: CASSLLISNRYEQYF.

The chain joins TRBV11-2 to TRBJ2-7; possible D gene TRBD2, 7 bases. V lost 3 bases to trimming and J lost 0 bases, with 12 bases between them. CDR1 SGHAT and CDR2 FQNNGV come from the germline V gene. This CDR3 spans 15 amino acids. Here the CDR3 DNA reads TGTGCCAGCAGCTTGGGGGGGACACTCTCCTACGAGCAGTACTTC. This sequence encodes CASSLGGTLSYEQYF.

The gene calls are TRBV19 and TRBJ2-7, with 12 bases matching TRBD2. CDR1 and CDR2 from the germline V gene are LNHDA and SQIVND (reference sequence). With 4 bases clipped from V and 5 bases from J, the junction kept 6 bases outside the gene matches. The CDR3 loop spans 15 amino acids. DNA of the CDR3: TGTGCCAGTAGTAGTCAACTAGCGGGAGGCCACGAGCAGTACTTC. This codes for CASSSQLAGGHEQYF.

The V gene is TRBV9, the J gene TRBJ1-2, with 7 bases matching TRBD1. Germline values: CDR1 SGDLS, CDR2 YYNGEE. The CDR3 length is 14 residues. J lost 3 bases, V lost 5 bases, and 7 bases had no gene match. CDR3: CASSGLGTDYGYTF. The DNA for the CDR3 is TGTGCCAGCAGTGGACTTGGGACAGACTATGGCTACACCTTC.

The chain recombines TRBV27 with TRBJ2-3, with 8 bases that match TRBD1. The V gene end was trimmed by 5 bases and the J gene end by 5 bases; junction bases not matched to a gene: 9. The CDR3 is made up of 15 amino acids. Germline values: CDR1 MNHEY, CDR2 SMNVEV (reference sequence). As DNA, the CDR3 is TGTGCCAGCAGTACGATCGGGACAGGCTTAGATACGCAGTATTTT. Translation: CASSTIGTGLDTQYF.

The chain carries TRBV27 and TRBJ1-4, with unresolved D. The CDR3 contains 16 residues. Germline V gene lookup returns CDR1 MNHEY and CDR2 SMNVEV (reference sequence). V shed 4 bases and J shed 8 bases, with 20 bases lying between them. CDR3: CASSSHYGRTEEKLFF. CDR3 sequence (DNA): TGTGCCAGCAGTTCTCATTACGGGAGAACTGAGGAAAAACTGTTTTTT.

Only one count was recorded for this clone. The J gene is TRBJ2-3, the V gene TRBV27; maybe TRBD2 (6 bases). The CDR3 is made up of 15 amino acids. V was cut by 2 bases and J by 3 bases, with 12 bases left in between. CDR1 and CDR2 from the germline V gene are MNHEY and SMNVEV (reference sequence). In nucleotides, the CDR3 is TGTGCCAGCAGTTTAGTGGGAGGTCTGACAGATACGCAGTATTTT. Amino acids: CASSLVGGLTDTQYF.

The chain uses TRBV4-2 and TRBJ2-3, with TRBD2 identical over 9 bases. Trimming cost V 4 bases and J 2 bases; bases outside gene matches: 7. Germline V lookup: CDR1 LGHNA, CDR2 YNFKEQ. The CDR3 length is 16 residues. The DNA of the CDR3 is TGTGCCAGCAGCCCGCCGACTAGCGGAATCACAGATACGCAGTATTTT. This gives the protein CASSPPTSGITDTQYF.

The chain carries TRBV28 and TRBJ1-2; D is unresolved. V was cut by 1 base and J by 7 bases, with 16 bases left in between. Germline V lookup: CDR1 MDHEN, CDR2 SYDVKM. This CDR3 is 15 amino acids long. The CDR3 protein is CASSLSSVFASGYTF. CDR3 sequence (DNA): TGTGCCAGCAGTTTATCGTCCGTTTTTGCGAGTGGCTACACCTTC.

The CDR3 bases are TGCGCCAGCAGCTTGGCAGGGCGCGGTTACAATGAGCAGTTCTTC. This codes for CASSLAGRGYNEQFF. The V and J genes are TRBV4-1 and TRBJ2-1, with D tentatively TRBD1 (5 bases). Germline CDR1 is MGHRA and CDR2 is YSYEKL. The CDR3 runs to 15 residues. Trimming left V 5 bases short and J 4 bases short, with 15 bases between.

V is TRBV5-1 and J is TRBJ2-1; D might be TRBD1 (5 bases). The CDR3 length is 15 residues. V was shortened by 6 bases and J by 0 bases, with 13 bases between the two germline ends. Germline V lookup: CDR1 SGHRS, CDR2 YFSETQ. The CDR3 nucleotides are TGCGCCAGCACCCTTCGACAGAGCTCCTACAATGAGCAGTTCTTC. It yields the protein CASTLRQSSYNEQFF. The whole variable domain, remainder taken from reference TRBV5-1 and TRBJ2-1, is KAGVTQTPRYLIKTRGQQVTLSCSPISGHRSVSWYQQTPGQGLQFLFEYFSETQRNKGNFPGRFSGRQFSNSRSEMNVSTLELGDSALYLCASTLRQSSYNEQFFGPGTRLTVL.

The chain is built from TRBV10-2 and TRBJ2-7; TRBD2 matches 7 bases. CDR1 is WSHSY, CDR2 SAAADI, per germline. Trimming took 7 bases from V and 7 from J; bases not matched to a gene: 13. This CDR3 region has 14 residues. CDR3 region: CASKESGMFREQYF. CDR3 DNA: TGCGCCAGCAAAGAGAGCGGGATGTTCAGAGAGCAGTACTTC.

This chain links TRBV28 with TRBJ2-6; 8 positions match TRBD1. The germline gives CDR1 MDHEN, CDR2 SYDVKM. The CDR3 consists of 15 residues. Unmatched junction bases numbered 3, after V lost 5 bases and J lost 3 bases. CDR3 residues: CASSPGGGGANVLTF. The CDR3 nucleotides read TGTGCCAGCAGTCCAGGGGGCGGTGGGGCCAACGTCCTGACTTTC.

V is TRBV6-1 and J is TRBJ1-1; D not resolved. Deletions cut 8 bases from V and 1 base from J, with 8 bases between. Germline lookup yields CDR1 MNHNS and CDR2 SASEGT. The length of the CDR3 is 12 residues. The CDR3 sequence: CASGTRNTEAFF. The CDR3 coding sequence is TGTGCCAGCGGAACAAGGAACACTGAAGCTTTCTTT.

V and J are TRBV29-1 and TRBJ2-5, with D uncertain. Between the trimmed V and J ends, which lost 1 base and 0 bases, there was a span of 15 bases. This CDR3 contains 16 residues. Germline-derived CDR1 and CDR2 are SQVTM and ANQGSEA. The CDR3 protein is CSVEASSRPYQETQYF. For the CDR3, the DNA is TGCAGCGTTGAAGCCTCGTCTCGCCCGTACCAAGAGACCCAGTACTTC. The whole variable domain, remainder taken from reference TRBV29-1 and TRBJ2-5, is SAVISQKPSRDICQRGTSLTIQCQVDSQVTMMFWYRQQPGQSLTLIATANQGSEATYESGFVIDKFPISRPNLTFSTLTVSNMSPEDSSIYLCSVEASSRPYQETQYFGPGTRLLVL.

The rearrangement links TRBV7-9 to TRBJ2-7; D not certain. Per the germline V gene, CDR1 is SEHNR and CDR2 is FQNEAQ (reference sequence). The CDR3 has 14 amino acids. Trimming stripped 5 bases from V and 1 base from J, with 12 bases between. The CDR3 DNA follows: TGTGCCAGCAGCCCGTCGGACGGATCCTACGAGCAGTACTTC. Amino acid sequence: CASSPSDGSYEQYF.